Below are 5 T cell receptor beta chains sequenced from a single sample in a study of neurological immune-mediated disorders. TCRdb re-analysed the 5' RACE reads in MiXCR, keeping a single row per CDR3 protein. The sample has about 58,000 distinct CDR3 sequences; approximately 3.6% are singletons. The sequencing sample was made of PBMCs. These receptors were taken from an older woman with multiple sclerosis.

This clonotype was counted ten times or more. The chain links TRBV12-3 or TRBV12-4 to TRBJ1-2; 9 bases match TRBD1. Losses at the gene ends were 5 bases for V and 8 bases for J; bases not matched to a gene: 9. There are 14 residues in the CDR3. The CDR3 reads CASSASGQGSGYTF. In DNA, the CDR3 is TGTGCCAGCAGTGCATCGGGACAGGGATCAGGCTACACCTTC.

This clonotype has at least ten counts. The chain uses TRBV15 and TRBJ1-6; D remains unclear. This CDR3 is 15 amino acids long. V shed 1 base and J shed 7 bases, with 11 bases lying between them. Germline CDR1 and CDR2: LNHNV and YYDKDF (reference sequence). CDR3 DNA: TGTGCCACCAGCAGAGTTTTCGGGATCAATTCACCCCTCCACTTT. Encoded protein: CATSRVFGINSPLHF. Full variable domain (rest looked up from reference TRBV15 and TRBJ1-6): DAMVIQNPRYQVTQFGKPVTLSCSQTLNHNVMYWYQQKSSQAPKLLFHYYDKDFNNEADTPDNFQSRRPNTSFCFLDIRSPGLGDTAMYLCATSRVFGINSPLHFGNGTRLTVT.

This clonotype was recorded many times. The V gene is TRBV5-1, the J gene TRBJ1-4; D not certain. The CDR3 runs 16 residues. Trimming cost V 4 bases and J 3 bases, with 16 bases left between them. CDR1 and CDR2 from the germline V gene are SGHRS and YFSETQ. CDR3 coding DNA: TGCGCCAGCAGCCCGGGCCGGGTGGGTGCTAATGAAAAACTGTTTTTT. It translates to CASSPGRVGANEKLFF.

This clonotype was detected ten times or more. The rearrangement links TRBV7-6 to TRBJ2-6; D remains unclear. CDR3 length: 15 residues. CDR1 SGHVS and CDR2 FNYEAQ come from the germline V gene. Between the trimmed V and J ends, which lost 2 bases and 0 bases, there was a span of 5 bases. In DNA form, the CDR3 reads TGTGCCAGCAGCTTACTAGACTCTGGGGCCAACGTCCTGACTTTC. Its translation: CASSLLDSGANVLTF.

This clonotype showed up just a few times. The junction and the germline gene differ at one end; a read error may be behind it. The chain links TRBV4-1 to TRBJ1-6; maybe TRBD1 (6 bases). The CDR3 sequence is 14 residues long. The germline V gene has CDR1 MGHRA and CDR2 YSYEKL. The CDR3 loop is CASSQVRGNSTLNF. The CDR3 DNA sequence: TGCGCCAGCAGCCAAGTGAGGGGGAATTCAACCCTCAACTTT.